These 3 T cell receptor beta chains were all obtained from the same sample, sequenced in a study of T cell repertoires in aging, cancer and after chemotherapy. Multiplex touch-down PCR with TRB-A/B primers amplified rearranged V-D-J TRB sequences. TCRdb processed the multiplex PCR reads anew with MiXCR; each CDR3 protein has one entry. The sample lists some 4,900 distinct CDR3 sequences; roughly a quarter were seen once. TCR beta rearrangements were amplified from peripheral blood genomic DNA. The sequenced material came from blood. The receptors were gathered from a human donor in good health.

The V gene is TRBV7-3, the J gene TRBJ2-3; 7 bases line up with TRBD1. The germline gives CDR1 SGHTA, CDR2 FQGTGA. This CDR3 region has 17 residues. Unmatched junction bases numbered 10, after V lost 4 bases and J lost 0 bases. The CDR3: CASSSRSGRGSTDTQYF. CDR3 sequence (DNA): TGTGCCAGCAGCTCCCGGAGCGGCAGGGGGAGCACAGATACGCAGTATTTT.

There are a few counts of this clonotype. This sequence joins TRBV14 and TRBJ2-3; D is unresolved. This CDR3 spans 15 amino acids. Germline values: CDR1 SGHDN, CDR2 FVKESK. Deletions cut 2 bases from V and 4 bases from J, with 13 bases between. CDR3 bases: TGTGCCAGCAGCCAACACCTCAGAGGTCCAGATACGCAGTATTTT. Protein sequence: CASSQHLRGPDTQYF.

This clonotype showed up just a few times. CDR3 coding DNA: TGTGCCAGCTCGCAGCGGGAGGGAAGCAAAAACATTCAGTACTTC. Amino acids: CASSQREGSKNIQYF. V is TRBV18 and J is TRBJ2-4, with 10 positions matching TRBD2. This CDR3 contains 15 residues. The trim removed 6 bases at V and 3 bases at J, leaving 5 bases unmatched. Germline CDR1 reads KGHSH; CDR2 reads LQKENI. Variable domain in full (rest from reference TRBV18 and TRBJ2-4): NAGVMQNPRHLVRRRGQEARLRCSPMKGHSHVYWYRQLPEEGLKFMVYLQKENIIDESGMPKERFSAEFPKEGPSILRIQQVVRGDSAAYFCASSQREGSKNIQYFGAGTRLSVL.